The clone carrying this TCR beta chain appeared a single time. The sample comes from a study of blood T cell repertoires in COVID-19. Study-level background: The study drew acute and convalescent COVID-19 samples from the United States, Italy and Spain. The analysed material was cDNA or gDNA that came from T cells, B-cell-depleted T cells, or PBMCs.

Original handling: Amplification from reference gene primers served as the basis for estimated nucleated cell counts. Only in-frame clones appear in the TCRdb table, and some are missing; sequencing was by immunoSEQ multiplex PCR. That table supplies the V and J calls and clone size; D and trimming were determined from the DNA. Altogether around 320,000 clones are present, 89% being singletons, with the ten largest covering more than 9.5%. This CDR3 region has 13 residues. Germline lookup yields CDR1 LGHDT and CDR2 YNNKEL (reference sequence). V lost 3 bases and J 6 bases, leaving 10 bases between the germline ends. Patients from Seattle were sampled longitudinally, starting during active infection.

The specimen was peripheral blood. The source of this sequence is a woman aged 25 to 39 with COVID-19, enrolled during active disease. This chain joins TRBV3-1 (or the pseudogene TRBV3-2) and TRBJ2-3; D call uncertain. Here the CDR3 DNA reads TGTGCCAGCAGCCAGGTAGCCGAGGATACGCAGTATTTT. It specifies CASSQVAEDTQYF.